This T cell receptor beta chain was profiled in a study of T cell changes during pregnancy in multiple sclerosis. Measured with immunoSEQ multiplex PCR; TCRdb has only the in-frame clones, and not every one. This repertoire shows almost 40,000 clones, 80% to 95% found once; its top ten account for around 0.35%. The CDR3 is 15 residues long. Germline CDR1 reads SGHRS; CDR2 reads YFSETQ. V lost 7 bases and J lost 6; bases outside the gene matches: 13. The V and J genes are TRBV5-1 and TRBJ1-1; TRBD1 matches at 9 bases. This receptor was identified in a female donor in good health, enrolled as a control in a pregnancy study. The starting material was CD4+ T cells from peripheral blood mononuclear cells, obtained in the third trimester of pregnancy. Here the CDR3 reads CASGGTGRGIAEAFF. The CDR3 bases are TGCGCCAGCGGTGGGACAGGGCGGGGAATCGCTGAAGCTTTCTTT.